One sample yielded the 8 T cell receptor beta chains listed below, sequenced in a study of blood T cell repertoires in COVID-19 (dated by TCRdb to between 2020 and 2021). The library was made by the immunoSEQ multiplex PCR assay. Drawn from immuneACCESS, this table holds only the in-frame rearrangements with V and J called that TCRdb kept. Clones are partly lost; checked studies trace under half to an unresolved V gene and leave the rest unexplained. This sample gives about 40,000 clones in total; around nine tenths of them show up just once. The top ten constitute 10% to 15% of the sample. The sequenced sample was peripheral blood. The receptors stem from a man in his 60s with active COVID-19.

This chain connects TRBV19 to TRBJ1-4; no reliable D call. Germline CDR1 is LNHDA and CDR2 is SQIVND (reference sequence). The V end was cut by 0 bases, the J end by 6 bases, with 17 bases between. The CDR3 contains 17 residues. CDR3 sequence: CASSIEEVSRGDEKLFF. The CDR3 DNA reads TGTGCCAGTAGTATAGAGGAGGTCAGCCGCGGGGATGAAAAACTGTTTTTT.

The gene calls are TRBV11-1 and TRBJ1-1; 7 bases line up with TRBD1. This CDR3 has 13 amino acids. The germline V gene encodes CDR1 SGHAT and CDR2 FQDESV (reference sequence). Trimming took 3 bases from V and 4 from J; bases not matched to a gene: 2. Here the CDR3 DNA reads TGTGCCAGCAGCTTGTCAGGGGGCACTGAAGCTTTCTTT. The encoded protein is CASSLSGGTEAFF.

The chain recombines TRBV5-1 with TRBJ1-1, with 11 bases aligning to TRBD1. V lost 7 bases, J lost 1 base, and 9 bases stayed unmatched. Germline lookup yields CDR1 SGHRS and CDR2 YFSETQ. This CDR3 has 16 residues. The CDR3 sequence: CASRPGTGGGNTEAFF. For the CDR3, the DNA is TGCGCCAGCCGTCCCGGGACAGGGGGGGGGAACACTGAAGCTTTCTTT.

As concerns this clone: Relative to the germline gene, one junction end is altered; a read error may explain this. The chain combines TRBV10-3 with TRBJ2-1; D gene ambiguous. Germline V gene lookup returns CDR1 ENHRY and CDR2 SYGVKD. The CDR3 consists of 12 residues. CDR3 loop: CAISASYNEQFF. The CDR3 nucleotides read TGTGCCATCAGTGCCTCCTATAATGAGCAGTTCTTC.

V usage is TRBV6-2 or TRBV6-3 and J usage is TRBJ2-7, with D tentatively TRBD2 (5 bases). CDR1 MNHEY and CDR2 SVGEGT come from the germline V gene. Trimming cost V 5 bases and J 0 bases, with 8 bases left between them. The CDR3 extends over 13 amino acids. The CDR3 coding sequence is TGTGCCAGCAGTCAAGACTACTCCTACGAGCAGTACTTC. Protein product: CASSQDYSYEQYF.

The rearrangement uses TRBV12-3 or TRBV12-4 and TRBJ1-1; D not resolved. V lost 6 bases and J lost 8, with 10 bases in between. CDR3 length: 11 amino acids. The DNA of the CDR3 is TGTGCCAGCAGCCCGGGTTACGAAGCTTTCTTT. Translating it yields CASSPGYEAFF.

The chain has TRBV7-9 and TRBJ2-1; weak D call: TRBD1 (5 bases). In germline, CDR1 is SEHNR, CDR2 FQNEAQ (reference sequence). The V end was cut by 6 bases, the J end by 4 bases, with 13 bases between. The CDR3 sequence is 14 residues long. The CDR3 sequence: CASRQDQGYNEQFF. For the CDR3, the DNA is TGTGCCAGCAGGCAGGATCAGGGTTACAATGAGCAGTTCTTC. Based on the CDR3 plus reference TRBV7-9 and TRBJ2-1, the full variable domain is DTGVSQNPRHKITKRGQNVTFRCDPISEHNRLYWYRQTLGQGPEFLTYFQNEAQLEKSRLLSDRFSAERPKGSFSTLEIQRTEQGDSAMYLCASRQDQGYNEQFFGPGTRLTVL.

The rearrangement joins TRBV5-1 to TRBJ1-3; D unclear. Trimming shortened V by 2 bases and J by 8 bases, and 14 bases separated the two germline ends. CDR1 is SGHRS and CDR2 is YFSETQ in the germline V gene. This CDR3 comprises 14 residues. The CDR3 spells CASSLEMWEDTIYF. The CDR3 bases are TGCGCCAGCAGCTTAGAGATGTGGGAGGACACCATATATTTT.